Listed below are T cell receptor beta chains from one sample, sequenced in a study of CD8 T cells in Susac syndrome. Using its own MiXCR run on the immunoSEQ multiplex PCR reads, TCRdb lists one record per CDR3 protein. The table lists about 180,000 distinct CDR3 sequences, 90% to 95% of them singletons. Input material: CD4+ T cells from PBMCs. The receptors were sampled from a human donor with Susac syndrome. Both conserved end residues are part of each CDR3. Each record gives: V gene, CDR3 length, clone size, J gene, D gene, CDR3 protein, CDR3 DNA. The D gene is left open where the match is weak. Some rows mark clone size as missing; the rest say once, few, many or name a class of expanded clone.

TRBV20-1	10	once	TRBJ2-1	.	CSASVNEQFF	TGCAGTGCTAGTGTCAATGAGCAGTTCTTC
TRBV12-3/TRBV12-4	14	once	TRBJ2-1	TRBD2	CASRGGLAGNEQFF	TGTGCCAGCAGGGGGGGACTAGCGGGGAATGAGCAGTTCTTC
TRBV12-3/TRBV12-4	13	.	TRBJ2-4	TRBD2	CASGGTSGGAANF	TGTGCCAGCGGGGGGACTAGCGGGGGGGCCGCGAACTTC
TRBV3-1	13	.	TRBJ2-1	.	CASSRISGNEQFF	TGTGCCAGCAGCCGCATCAGTGGGAATGAGCAGTTCTTC
TRBV5-1	14	.	TRBJ2-5	TRBD1	CASSLTGAAETQYF	TGCGCCAGCAGCTTGACAGGGGCGGCGGAGACCCAGTACTTC
TRBV30	16	.	TRBJ1-2	.	CAWNWDSPRGNYGYTF	TGTGCCTGGAACTGGGACTCCCCAAGGGGGAACTATGGCTACACCTTC
TRBV2	13	.	TRBJ1-5	.	CASRRQNNQPQHF	TGTGCCAGCAGGAGACAAAACAATCAGCCCCAGCATTTT
TRBV5-1	16	.	TRBJ2-6	.	CASSLYSYSGANVLTF	TGCGCCAGCAGCTTGTACAGTTACTCTGGGGCCAACGTCCTGACTTTC
TRBV20-1	11	.	TRBJ2-1	.	CSATGEGEQFF	TGCAGTGCTACGGGGGAAGGTGAGCAGTTCTTC
TRBV19	16	.	TRBJ1-3	.	CASRWGTHDAGNTIYF	TGTGCCAGTCGGTGGGGGACTCACGACGCTGGAAACACCATATATTTT
TRBV29-1	16	.	TRBJ2-1	.	CSVSFKGRSLGNEQFF	TGCAGCGTTTCTTTCAAGGGCAGATCTTTGGGGAATGAGCAGTTCTTC
TRBV20-1	15	.	TRBJ2-3	TRBD2	CSATRTSGSADTQYF	TGCAGTGCTACCAGGACTAGCGGGTCGGCAGATACGCAGTATTTT
TRBV7-2	12	.	TRBJ2-3	.	CASSLMFDTQYF	TGTGCCAGCAGCTTAATGTTTGATACGCAGTATTTT